This is a list of T cell receptor beta chains from one sample in a study of OX40 agonist ivuxolimab in advanced cancers. The protocol was immunoSEQ multiplex PCR, while the TCRdb copy is restricted to in-frame clones and leaves out a portion. The profile shows over 30,000 clones, approximately 90% of them singletons. This specimen was CD4+ or CD8+ T cells sorted from blood, taken in a trial of the OX40 agonist ivuxolimab. The receptor set was obtained from an adult with an advanced solid tumor such as melanoma, head and neck, liver or kidney cancer. The CDR3 runs from the conserved cysteine through the conserved F or W. A D gene is named only where the DNA matches it firmly. Size tells how often a clone was seen (once, few, many) or the class of an expanded clone, and some rows leave it out.

J gene: TRBJ2-7; D gene: .; V gene: TRBV7-9; clone size: .; CDR3 protein: CASSLRRSYEQYF; CDR3 DNA: TGTGCCAGCAGCTTACGTAGGTCCTACGAGCAGTACTTC
J gene: TRBJ2-7; D gene: TRBD2; V gene: TRBV18; clone size: .; CDR3 protein: CASSPPLIAGTDEQYF; CDR3 DNA: TGTGCCAGCTCACCACCGTTGATAGCGGGAACGGACGAGCAGTACTTC
J gene: TRBJ2-5; D gene: .; V gene: TRBV7-2; clone size: .; CDR3 protein: CASSLVMASQGETQYF; CDR3 DNA: TGTGCCAGCAGCTTAGTTATGGCTAGTCAGGGGGAGACCCAGTACTTC
J gene: TRBJ2-5; D gene: .; V gene: TRBV5-8; clone size: .; CDR3 protein: CASSARLQETQYF; CDR3 DNA: TGTGCCAGCAGCGCCCGACTCCAAGAGACCCAGTACTTC
J gene: TRBJ1-2; D gene: TRBD1; V gene: TRBV28; clone size: .; CDR3 protein: CASSPWGTGTSDYGYTF; CDR3 DNA: TGTGCCAGCAGTCCCTGGGGGACAGGCACCTCTGACTATGGCTACACCTTC
J gene: TRBJ2-7; D gene: .; V gene: TRBV14; clone size: .; CDR3 protein: CASSQDLGQGGYEQYF; CDR3 DNA: TGTGCCAGCAGCCAAGATCTGGGGCAGGGGGGCTACGAGCAGTACTTC
J gene: TRBJ1-2; D gene: .; V gene: TRBV30; clone size: .; CDR3 protein: CAWSQPLGGILSSGYTF; CDR3 DNA: TGTGCCTGGAGCCAACCCCTGGGAGGTATTTTGAGTTCTGGCTACACCTTC
J gene: TRBJ2-4; D gene: TRBD2; V gene: TRBV11-3; clone size: once; CDR3 protein: CASSFGGDKNIQYF; CDR3 DNA: TGTGCCAGCAGCTTTGGGGGGGACAAAAACATTCAGTACTTC
J gene: TRBJ2-5; D gene: .; V gene: TRBV5-1; clone size: few; CDR3 protein: CASSLEGVETQYF; CDR3 DNA: TGCGCCAGCAGCTTGGAGGGGGTAGAGACCCAGTACTTC
J gene: TRBJ2-1; D gene: .; V gene: TRBV7-3; clone size: .; CDR3 protein: CASSLSADNEQFF; CDR3 DNA: TGTGCCAGCAGCTTAAGTGCGGACAATGAGCAGTTCTTC
J gene: TRBJ2-5; D gene: .; V gene: TRBV4-1; clone size: .; CDR3 protein: CASSQVFGQGPRETQYF; CDR3 DNA: TGCGCCAGCAGCCAAGTATTTGGGCAGGGGCCGAGGGAGACCCAGTACTTC
J gene: TRBJ2-7; D gene: TRBD1; V gene: TRBV18; clone size: .; CDR3 protein: CASSQGQIYEQYF; CDR3 DNA: TGTGCCAGCTCACAGGGACAGATCTACGAGCAGTACTTC
J gene: TRBJ2-1; D gene: TRBD1; V gene: TRBV5-1; clone size: .; CDR3 protein: CASSGTIYLSGQGYNEQFF; CDR3 DNA: TGCGCCAGCAGCGGGACTATTTATTTGTCGGGACAGGGATACAATGAGCAGTTCTTC
J gene: TRBJ1-3; D gene: .; V gene: TRBV18; clone size: .; CDR3 protein: CASSPGAGNTIYF; CDR3 DNA: TGTGCCAGCTCACCGGGTGCTGGAAACACCATATATTTT
J gene: TRBJ2-3; D gene: .; V gene: TRBV30; clone size: .; CDR3 protein: CAWGTSTDTQYF; CDR3 DNA: TGTGCCTGGGGGACTAGCACAGATACGCAGTATTTT
J gene: TRBJ1-5; D gene: TRBD1; V gene: TRBV28; clone size: .; CDR3 protein: CASNPTGGAKPQHF; CDR3 DNA: TGTGCCAGCAACCCGACAGGGGGCGCGAAGCCCCAGCATTTT
J gene: TRBJ2-2; D gene: .; V gene: TRBV5-1; clone size: .; CDR3 protein: CASSTGNTGELFF; CDR3 DNA: TGCGCCAGCAGTACAGGGAACACCGGGGAGCTGTTTTTT
J gene: TRBJ2-3; D gene: TRBD2; V gene: TRBV27; clone size: .; CDR3 protein: CASSSGSADTQYF; CDR3 DNA: TGTGCCAGCAGTAGCGGGAGTGCAGATACGCAGTATTTT
J gene: TRBJ2-2; D gene: .; V gene: TRBV19; clone size: .; CDR3 protein: CASSRAGELFF; CDR3 DNA: TGTGCCAGTAGTCGCGCCGGGGAGCTGTTTTTT
J gene: TRBJ2-7; D gene: TRBD2; V gene: TRBV6-4; clone size: .; CDR3 protein: CASSHVFSGGSSYEQYF; CDR3 DNA: TGTGCCAGCAGTCACGTCTTCAGCGGGGGAAGCTCCTACGAGCAGTACTTC
J gene: TRBJ2-6; D gene: .; V gene: TRBV7-8; clone size: .; CDR3 protein: CASSFLMVGLNSGANVLTF; CDR3 DNA: TGTGCCAGCAGCTTTTTAATGGTTGGGCTAAACTCTGGGGCCAACGTCCTGACTTTC
J gene: TRBJ2-5; D gene: TRBD2; V gene: TRBV7-3; clone size: .; CDR3 protein: CASSWGTSEKETQYF; CDR3 DNA: TGTGCCAGCAGCTGGGGGACTAGCGAAAAAGAGACCCAGTACTTC
J gene: TRBJ2-4; D gene: .; V gene: TRBV2; clone size: .; CDR3 protein: CASSALDTLAKNIQYF; CDR3 DNA: TGTGCCAGCAGTGCCCTGGACACCTTAGCCAAAAACATTCAGTACTTC
J gene: TRBJ1-1; D gene: .; V gene: TRBV7-9; clone size: .; CDR3 protein: CASSPLRQAGTEAFF; CDR3 DNA: TGTGCCAGCAGCCCATTGAGACAGGCGGGGACTGAAGCTTTCTTT
J gene: TRBJ1-2; D gene: .; V gene: TRBV6-5; clone size: .; CDR3 protein: CASSYRGQVGPSGYTF; CDR3 DNA: TGTGCCAGCAGTTACCGCGGGCAGGTGGGGCCTTCTGGCTACACCTTC
J gene: TRBJ1-5; D gene: TRBD1; V gene: TRBV6-1; clone size: .; CDR3 protein: CASTTNRGQNQPQHF; CDR3 DNA: TGTGCCAGCACTACAAACAGGGGGCAAAATCAGCCCCAGCATTTT
J gene: TRBJ2-6; D gene: TRBD2; V gene: TRBV18; clone size: .; CDR3 protein: CASSPSGDWANVLTF; CDR3 DNA: TGTGCCAGCTCACCAAGCGGGGACTGGGCCAACGTCCTGACTTTC
J gene: TRBJ1-2; D gene: .; V gene: TRBV5-5; clone size: .; CDR3 protein: CASSLTGREGYTF; CDR3 DNA: TGTGCCAGCAGCTTGACAGGGAGGGAAGGCTACACCTTC
J gene: TRBJ1-1; D gene: .; V gene: TRBV28; clone size: .; CDR3 protein: CASSLYPWTEDLNTEAFF; CDR3 DNA: TGTGCCAGCAGTCTCTACCCCTGGACAGAAGATTTGAACACTGAAGCTTTCTTT
J gene: TRBJ2-7; D gene: .; V gene: TRBV18; clone size: .; CDR3 protein: CASSPNQGYEQYF; CDR3 DNA: TGTGCCAGCTCACCTAACCAGGGGTACGAGCAGTACTTC
J gene: TRBJ1-2; D gene: .; V gene: TRBV6-6; clone size: once; CDR3 protein: CASSYGGYTF; CDR3 DNA: TGTGCCAGCAGTTACGGTGGCTACACCTTC
J gene: TRBJ1-5; D gene: .; V gene: TRBV19; clone size: .; CDR3 protein: CASSIGGFGGQPQHF; CDR3 DNA: TGTGCCAGTAGTATAGGGGGGTTCGGCGGTCAGCCCCAGCATTTT
J gene: TRBJ2-1; D gene: .; V gene: TRBV7-2; clone size: once; CDR3 protein: CASSLAGQISYNEQFF; CDR3 DNA: TGTGCCAGCAGCTTAGCCGGCCAGATATCCTACAATGAGCAGTTCTTC
J gene: TRBJ1-5; D gene: TRBD1; V gene: TRBV18; clone size: once; CDR3 protein: CASSRETGGYQPQHF; CDR3 DNA: TGTGCCAGCTCACGCGAGACAGGGGGATATCAGCCCCAGCATTTT
J gene: TRBJ1-1; D gene: TRBD1; V gene: TRBV19; clone size: .; CDR3 protein: CASNIPGGSYSGAFF; CDR3 DNA: TGTGCCAGTAACATCCCAGGGGGGTCCTACTCGGGAGCTTTCTTT
J gene: TRBJ1-2; D gene: .; V gene: TRBV5-1; clone size: .; CDR3 protein: CASSLIGGSYGYTF; CDR3 DNA: TGCGCCAGCAGCTTGATTGGGGGCAGCTATGGCTACACCTTC
J gene: TRBJ2-7; D gene: TRBD1; V gene: TRBV18; clone size: .; CDR3 protein: CASSQGVYEQYF; CDR3 DNA: TGTGCCAGCTCGCAGGGGGTGTACGAGCAGTACTTC
J gene: TRBJ1-2; D gene: .; V gene: TRBV9; clone size: .; CDR3 protein: CASSVFRGGYTF; CDR3 DNA: TGTGCCAGCAGCGTGTTCCGGGGTGGCTACACCTTC
J gene: TRBJ1-2; D gene: .; V gene: TRBV6-1; clone size: once; CDR3 protein: CASSVTDAYGYTF; CDR3 DNA: TGTGCCAGCAGTGTCACGGATGCCTATGGCTACACCTTC
J gene: TRBJ2-5; D gene: .; V gene: TRBV7-2; clone size: .; CDR3 protein: CASSLGAKETQYF; CDR3 DNA: TGTGCCAGCAGCTTAGGGGCGAAAGAGACCCAGTACTTC
J gene: TRBJ2-3; D gene: .; V gene: TRBV30; clone size: .; CDR3 protein: CAWSISASTDTQYF; CDR3 DNA: TGTGCCTGGAGTATATCGGCTAGCACAGATACGCAGTATTTT
J gene: TRBJ2-7; D gene: .; V gene: TRBV28; clone size: .; CDR3 protein: CASIRGGSSYEQYF; CDR3 DNA: TGTGCCAGCATTCGAGGGGGTAGCTCCTACGAGCAGTACTTC
J gene: TRBJ1-1; D gene: .; V gene: TRBV28; clone size: .; CDR3 protein: CASSLPHLGASAFF; CDR3 DNA: TGTGCCAGCAGTTTACCCCACCTTGGGGCATCAGCTTTCTTT
J gene: TRBJ1-4; D gene: .; V gene: TRBV29-1; clone size: .; CDR3 protein: CSAGGATNEKLFF; CDR3 DNA: TGCAGCGCCGGAGGGGCAACTAATGAAAAACTGTTTTTT
J gene: TRBJ2-3; D gene: TRBD1; V gene: TRBV29-1; clone size: .; CDR3 protein: CSAHRDRNQDTQYF; CDR3 DNA: TGCAGCGCACACAGGGACAGAAATCAAGATACGCAGTATTTT
J gene: TRBJ2-7; D gene: .; V gene: TRBV28; clone size: once; CDR3 protein: CASTAGAGPRREQYF; CDR3 DNA: TGTGCCAGCACCGCGGGGGCAGGGCCGAGGAGGGAGCAGTACTTC
J gene: TRBJ1-1; D gene: .; V gene: TRBV5-1; clone size: .; CDR3 protein: CASSLVVGRDTEAFF; CDR3 DNA: TGCGCCAGCAGCTTGGTGGTGGGGCGCGACACTGAAGCTTTCTTT
J gene: TRBJ2-1; D gene: TRBD1; V gene: TRBV29-1; clone size: few; CDR3 protein: CSVRDRGMSSYNEQFF; CDR3 DNA: TGCAGCGTCCGGGACAGGGGGATGAGCTCCTACAATGAGCAGTTCTTC
J gene: TRBJ1-2; D gene: TRBD1; V gene: TRBV18; clone size: .; CDR3 protein: CASSYGTGGSYGYTF; CDR3 DNA: TGTGCCAGCTCATACGGGACAGGGGGCTCGTATGGCTACACCTTC
J gene: TRBJ2-3; D gene: .; V gene: TRBV5-4; clone size: .; CDR3 protein: CASSSEDFTDTQYF; CDR3 DNA: TGTGCCAGCAGCTCGGAGGACTTCACAGATACGCAGTATTTT
J gene: TRBJ2-7; D gene: .; V gene: TRBV30; clone size: once; CDR3 protein: CAWSVNEQYF; CDR3 DNA: TGTGCCTGGAGCGTAAACGAGCAGTACTTC
J gene: TRBJ1-5; D gene: .; V gene: TRBV6-6; clone size: .; CDR3 protein: CASSSGSWGNQPQHF; CDR3 DNA: TGTGCCAGCAGTTCGGGGAGCTGGGGCAATCAGCCCCAGCATTTT
J gene: TRBJ2-2; D gene: .; V gene: TRBV7-2; clone size: .; CDR3 protein: CASTVQGNTGELFF; CDR3 DNA: TGTGCCAGCACAGTACAGGGGAACACCGGGGAGCTGTTTTTT
J gene: TRBJ1-5; D gene: .; V gene: TRBV18; clone size: .; CDR3 protein: CASSPQGGNQPQHF; CDR3 DNA: TGTGCCAGCTCACCACAGGGGGGCAATCAGCCCCAGCATTTT
J gene: TRBJ2-3; D gene: TRBD2; V gene: TRBV6-1; clone size: once; CDR3 protein: CAVQLAGARTDTQYF; CDR3 DNA: TGTGCCGTCCAACTAGCGGGGGCCCGCACAGATACGCAGTATTTT
J gene: TRBJ2-5; D gene: TRBD1; V gene: TRBV27; clone size: .; CDR3 protein: CASRRDRGRSETQYF; CDR3 DNA: TGTGCCAGCAGAAGGGACAGGGGGCGATCAGAGACCCAGTACTTC
J gene: TRBJ1-5; D gene: .; V gene: TRBV6-1; clone size: .; CDR3 protein: CASSEALDSNQPQHF; CDR3 DNA: TGTGCCAGCAGTGAAGCGCTAGATAGCAATCAGCCCCAGCATTTT
J gene: TRBJ2-5; D gene: .; V gene: TRBV5-1; clone size: .; CDR3 protein: CASSLDEGRETQYF; CDR3 DNA: TGCGCCAGCAGCTTAGACGAGGGTAGGGAGACCCAGTACTTC